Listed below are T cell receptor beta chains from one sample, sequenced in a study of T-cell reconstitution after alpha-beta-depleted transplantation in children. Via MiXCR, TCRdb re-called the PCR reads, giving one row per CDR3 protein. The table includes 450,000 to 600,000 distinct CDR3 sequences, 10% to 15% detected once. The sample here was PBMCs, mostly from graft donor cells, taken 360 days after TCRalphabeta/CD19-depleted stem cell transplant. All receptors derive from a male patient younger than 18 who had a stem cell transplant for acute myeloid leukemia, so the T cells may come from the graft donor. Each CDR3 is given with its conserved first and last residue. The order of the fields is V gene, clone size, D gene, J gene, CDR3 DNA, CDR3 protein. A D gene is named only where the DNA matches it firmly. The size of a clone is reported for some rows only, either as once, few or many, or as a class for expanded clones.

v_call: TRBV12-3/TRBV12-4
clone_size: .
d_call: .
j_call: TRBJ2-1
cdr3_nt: TGTGCCAGCAGCCAGGTCCATGAGCAGTTCTTC
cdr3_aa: CASSQVHEQFF

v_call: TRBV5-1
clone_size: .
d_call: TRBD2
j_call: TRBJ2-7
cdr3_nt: TGCGCCAGCAGCTTCGGGACTAGCGGGAGTGGGTTGTTCGAGCAGTACTTC
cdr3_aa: CASSFGTSGSGLFEQYF

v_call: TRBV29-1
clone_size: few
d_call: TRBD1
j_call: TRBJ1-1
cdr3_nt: TGCAGCGTTGACCCAGGGGGCAAAACTTTCTTT
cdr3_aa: CSVDPGGKTFF

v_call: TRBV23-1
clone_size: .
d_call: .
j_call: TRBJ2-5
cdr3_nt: TGCGCCCCCGGGAAGGCCCAGTACTTC
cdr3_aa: CAPGKAQYF

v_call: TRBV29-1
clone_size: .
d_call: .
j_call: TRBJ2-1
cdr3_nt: TGCAGCCTCCTTGGGGGTTATGAGCAGTTCTTC
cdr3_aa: CSLLGGYEQFF

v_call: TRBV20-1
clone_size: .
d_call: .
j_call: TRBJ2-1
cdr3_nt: TGCAGTGCTAGGGGAGGGACATCCAATGAGCAGTTCTTC
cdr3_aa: CSARGGTSNEQFF

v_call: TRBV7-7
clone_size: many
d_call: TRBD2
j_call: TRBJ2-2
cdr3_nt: TGTGCTAGCGGGTTGGGTAGCGTGAACACCGGGGAGCTGTTTTTT
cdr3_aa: CASGLGSVNTGELFF

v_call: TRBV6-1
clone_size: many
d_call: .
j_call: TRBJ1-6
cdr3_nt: TGTGCCAGCAGCCCCAGTGGGAGCTCCTATAATTCACCCCTCCACTTT
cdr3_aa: CASSPSGSSYNSPLHF

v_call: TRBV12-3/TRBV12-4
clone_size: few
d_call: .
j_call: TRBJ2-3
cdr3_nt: TGTGCCAGCAGTTCCTGGGAGGGGGGGTACACAGATACGCAGTATTTT
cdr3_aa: CASSSWEGGYTDTQYF

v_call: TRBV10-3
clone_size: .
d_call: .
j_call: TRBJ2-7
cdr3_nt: TGTGCCATCAAGGCGGGCCCCTACGAGCAGTACTTC
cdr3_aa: CAIKAGPYEQYF

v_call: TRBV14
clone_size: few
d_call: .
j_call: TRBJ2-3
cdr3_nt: TGTGCCAGCAGCCAAGATCGGCGTCTAGGAACAGATACGCAGTATTTT
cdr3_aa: CASSQDRRLGTDTQYF

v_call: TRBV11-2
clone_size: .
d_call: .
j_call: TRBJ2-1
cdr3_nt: TGTGCCAGCAGCCCGTCGTGGGGACCATACAATGAGCAGTTCTTC
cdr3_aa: CASSPSWGPYNEQFF

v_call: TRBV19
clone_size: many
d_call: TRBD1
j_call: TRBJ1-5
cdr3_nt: TGTGCCAGTAGTCCTCGGACAGGCTATAGCAATCAGCCCCAGCATTTT
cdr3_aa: CASSPRTGYSNQPQHF

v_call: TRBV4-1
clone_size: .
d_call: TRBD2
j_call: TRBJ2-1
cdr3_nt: TGCGCCAGCAGCCAAGTTTCAAGTGGCGGGAGACGGATCGGGGAGCAGTTCTTC
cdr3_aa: CASSQVSSGGRRIGEQFF

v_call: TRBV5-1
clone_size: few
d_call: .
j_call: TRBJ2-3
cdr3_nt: TGCGCCAGCAGCTTGGGACTGGAATCTAGCACAGATACGCAGTATTTT
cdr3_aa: CASSLGLESSTDTQYF

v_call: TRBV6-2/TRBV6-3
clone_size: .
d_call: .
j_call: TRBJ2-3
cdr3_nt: TGTGCCAGCAGCAAGGGCCCCGCGGGACTCCGGATGGATACGCAGTATTTT
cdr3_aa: CASSKGPAGLRMDTQYF

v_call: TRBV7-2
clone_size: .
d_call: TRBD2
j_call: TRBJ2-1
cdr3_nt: TGTGCCAGCAGCATGTACCTAGCGGGAGGGCGGTACAATGAGCAGTTCTTC
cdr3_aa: CASSMYLAGGRYNEQFF

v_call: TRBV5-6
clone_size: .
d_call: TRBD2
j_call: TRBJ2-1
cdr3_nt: TGTGCCAGCAGCTTGACCGGGAGGGAGGATGAGCAGTTCTTC
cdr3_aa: CASSLTGREDEQFF

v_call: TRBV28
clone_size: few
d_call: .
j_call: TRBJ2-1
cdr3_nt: TGTGCCAGCATGGTACATAGCTCCTACAATGAGCAGTTCTTC
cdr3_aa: CASMVHSSYNEQFF

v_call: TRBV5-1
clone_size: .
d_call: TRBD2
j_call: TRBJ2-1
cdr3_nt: TGCGCCAGCAGCCTTTATACTAGCGGAAGGGATTACAATGAGCAGTTCTTC
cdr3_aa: CASSLYTSGRDYNEQFF

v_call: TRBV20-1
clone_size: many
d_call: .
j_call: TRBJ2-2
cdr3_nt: TGCAGTGCTAGAGATAGGGTTAGCGGGAACACCGGGGAGCTGTTTTTT
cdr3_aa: CSARDRVSGNTGELFF

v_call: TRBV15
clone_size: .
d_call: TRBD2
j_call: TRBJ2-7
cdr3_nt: TGTGCCACAAGCTCATGGCGGGAGGACGACGAGCAGTACTTC
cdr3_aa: CATSSWREDDEQYF

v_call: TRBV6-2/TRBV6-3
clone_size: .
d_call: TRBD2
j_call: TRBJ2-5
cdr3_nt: TGTGCCAGCAGTTACTCGCTTAGCGGGTACCAAGAGACCCAGTACTTC
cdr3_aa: CASSYSLSGYQETQYF

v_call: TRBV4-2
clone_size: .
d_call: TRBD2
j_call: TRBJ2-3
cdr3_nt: TGTGCCAGCAGCCAAGAAGGTCCAGCGGGAGTGACAGATACGCAGTATTTT
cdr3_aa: CASSQEGPAGVTDTQYF

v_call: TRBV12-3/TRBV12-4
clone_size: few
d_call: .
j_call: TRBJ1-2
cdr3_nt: TGTGCCAGCAGTTTTACAGGTTCCTCGGGTGATGGCTACACCTTC
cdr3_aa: CASSFTGSSGDGYTF